This T cell receptor beta chain was identified during a study of T-cell reconstitution after alpha-beta-depleted transplantation in children. Broader study findings: Some patients showed high day-60 TCRbeta diversity, which derived from surviving recipient T cells and thymic progenitors. A year post-transplant, T-cell counts and diversity derived mostly from newly produced T cells. There were reportedly several hundred expanded graft clones from which alpha-beta T cells came about two months after transplant.

Germline CDR1 MDHEN, CDR2 SYDVKM. V was trimmed by 2 bases and J by 8 bases, leaving 12 bases between them. The CDR3 length is 13 residues. Unique molecular identifiers were incorporated when the TCRbeta library was constructed. TCRdb re-called the PCR reads through MiXCR, storing one row per CDR3 protein. Here the sample spans about 190,000 distinct CDR3 sequences, over 8.5% being singletons. The table lists this clonotype with many counts. Antigen specificity is unknown. The V and J genes are TRBV28 and TRBJ1-2, with D unresolved. The starting material was PBMCs, obtained before TCRalphabeta/CD19-depleted stem cell transplant. This clonotype was obtained from a boy younger than 10 with acute myeloid leukemia, due to receive a stem cell transplant. The CDR3: CASSLIRLRGYTF. The CDR3 nucleotides are TGTGCCAGCAGTTTAATTCGCCTGCGAGGCTACACCTTC.